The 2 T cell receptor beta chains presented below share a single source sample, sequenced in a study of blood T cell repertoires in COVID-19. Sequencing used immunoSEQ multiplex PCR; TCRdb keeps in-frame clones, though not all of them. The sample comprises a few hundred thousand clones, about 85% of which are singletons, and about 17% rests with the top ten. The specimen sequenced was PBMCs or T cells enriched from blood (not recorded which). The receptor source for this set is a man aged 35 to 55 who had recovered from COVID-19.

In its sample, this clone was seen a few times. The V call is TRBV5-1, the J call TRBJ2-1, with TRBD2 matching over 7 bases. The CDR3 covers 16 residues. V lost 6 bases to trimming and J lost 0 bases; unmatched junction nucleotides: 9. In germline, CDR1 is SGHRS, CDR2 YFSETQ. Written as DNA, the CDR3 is TGCGCCAGCACCCGGTCTAGCGGAGACTCCTACAATGAGCAGTTCTTC. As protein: CASTRSSGDSYNEQFF.

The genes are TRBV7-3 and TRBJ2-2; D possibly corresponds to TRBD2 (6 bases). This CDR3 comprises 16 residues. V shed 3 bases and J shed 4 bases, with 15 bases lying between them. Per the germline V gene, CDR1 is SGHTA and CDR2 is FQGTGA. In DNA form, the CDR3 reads TGTGCCAGCAGCTTCCACTCCGGGACTTTCACCGGGGAGCTGTTTTTT. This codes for CASSFHSGTFTGELFF. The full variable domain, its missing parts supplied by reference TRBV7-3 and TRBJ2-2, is GAGVSQTPSNKVTEKGKYVELRCDPISGHTALYWYRQSLGQGPEFLIYFQGTGAADDSGLPNDRFFAVRPEGSVSTLKIQRTERGDSAVYLCASSFHSGTFTGELFFGEGSRLTVL.